This TCR beta chain is from a study of T cell repertoires in cytomegalovirus infection. In this sample, this clonotype turned up many times. TCRdb ran MiXCR on the reads and lists one entry per CDR3 protein. The sample contains over 100,000 distinct CDR3 sequences, approximately 15% of which appear only once. The CDR3 spans 12 residues. Germline CDR1 and CDR2: SGHDT and YYEEEE. Trimming removed 2 bases at V and 0 bases at J, with 3 bases between. The TCR sequence derives from a human donor in good health (CMV status not recorded). Some clones in this sample may be carry-over from other donors' samples. This chain joins TRBV5-6 and TRBJ2-7; D remains ambiguous. The sequenced sample consisted of PBMCs. CDR3 sequence (DNA): TGTGCCAGCAGCTTCTACTCCTACGAGCAGTACTTC. Its translation: CASSFYSYEQYF.